This passage covers 25 T cell receptor beta chains from one sample sequenced in a study of blood T cell repertoires in COVID-19. Method: immunoSEQ multiplex PCR; TCRdb's copy keeps in-frame clones and lacks some. The table has about 220,000 clones, approximately 81% seen once. Sequencing input: peripheral blood. These receptors all come from a man aged 30 to 39 with active or convalescent COVID-19.

The chain has TRBV15 and TRBJ1-3, with TRBD1 matching 8 bases. Germline values: CDR1 LNHNV, CDR2 YYDKDF (reference sequence). V shed 3 bases and J 0 bases; nucleotides not matched to a gene: 13. The CDR3 is made up of 19 amino acids. The CDR3 region has the DNA TGTGCCACCAGCAGCGACAGGGGAAAAGCTCTAGGCTCTGGAAACACCATATATTTT. This encodes CATSSDRGKALGSGNTIYF.

The rearrangement links TRBV7-2 to TRBJ1-1; 9 nucleotides align to TRBD1. Trimming cost V 5 bases and J 1 base; bases outside gene matches: 5. The CDR3 has 15 amino acids. Germline CDR1 is SGHTA and CDR2 is FQGNSA. The CDR3 loop reads CASSLGTGKNTEAFF. For the CDR3, the DNA is TGTGCCAGCAGCCTCGGGACAGGGAAGAACACTGAAGCTTTCTTT.

The chain uses TRBV19 and TRBJ2-3; 11 nucleotides line up with TRBD2. J lost 5 bases, V lost 10 bases, and 11 bases had no gene match. The length of the CDR3 is 15 residues. CDR1 LNHDA and CDR2 SQIVND come from the germline V gene (reference sequence). The CDR3 nucleotides are TGTGCCACAACCGCAGGACTAGCGGGTGGAGATACGCAGTATTTT. Translating gives CATTAGLAGGDTQYF.

The rearrangement uses TRBV6-2 or TRBV6-3 and TRBJ1-4, with D possibly being TRBD1 (5 bases). Per the germline V gene, CDR1 is MNHEY and CDR2 is SVGEGT. The CDR3 extends over 15 amino acids. Between the trimmed V and J ends, which lost 5 bases and 5 bases, there was a span of 15 bases. The CDR3 DNA follows: TGTGCCAGCAGTCTCGGCGGGACGGGAAATGAAAAACTGTTTTTT. This encodes CASSLGGTGNEKLFF.

This chain joins TRBV13 and TRBJ2-7, with 8 bases fitting TRBD1. This CDR3 region has 15 residues. Germline CDR1 and CDR2: PRHDT and FYEKMQ (reference sequence). V shed 5 bases and J 0 bases; nucleotides not matched to a gene: 6. CDR3 region: CASSLGTGVSYEQYF. CDR3 DNA sequence: TGTGCCAGCAGCCTCGGGACAGGAGTCTCCTACGAGCAGTACTTC. Full variable domain (remainder filled in from reference TRBV13 and TRBJ2-7): AAGVIQSPRHLIKEKRETATLKCYPIPRHDTVYWYQQGPGQDPQFLISFYEKMQSDKGSIPDRFSAQQFSDYHSELNMSSLELGDSALYFCASSLGTGVSYEQYFGPGTRLTVT.

The chain employs TRBV28 and TRBJ1-6, with TRBD1 identical over 7 bases. The V gene end was trimmed by 6 bases and the J gene end by 5 bases; junction bases not matched to a gene: 7. The CDR3 consists of 15 residues. CDR1 is MDHEN, CDR2 SYDVKM, per germline. The CDR3 protein is CASRGTAIHNSPLHF. The DNA of the CDR3 is TGTGCCAGCAGAGGGACAGCAATCCATAATTCACCCCTCCACTTT.

V is TRBV7-2 and J is TRBJ2-5, with 11 bases identical to TRBD1. Unmatched junction bases numbered 10, after V lost 5 bases and J lost 5 bases. The CDR3 has 16 residues. Germline V CDR1 and CDR2: SGHTA, FQGNSA. The CDR3 DNA is TGTGCCAGCAGCAGTCGGACAGGGGGCCTACGGGAGACCCAGTACTTC. It encodes CASSSRTGGLRETQYF.

About this clone itself: This same CDR3 is encoded by further DNA sequences in the sample. This sequence joins TRBV12-3 or TRBV12-4 and TRBJ1-6, with 10 positions matching TRBD1. The V and J ends lost 3 bases and 10 bases, in that order; junction bases with no gene match: 0. The length of the CDR3 is 13 residues. The chain's CDR3 is CASSLDRGSPLHF. The CDR3 DNA reads as TGTGCCAGCAGTTTGGACAGGGGGTCACCCCTCCACTTT.

J is TRBJ1-1 and V is TRBV28; D remains unclear. Trimming took off 3 bases at V and 3 bases at J, with 14 bases between the two ends. Germline V gene lookup returns CDR1 MDHEN and CDR2 SYDVKM. The CDR3 consists of 15 residues. The CDR3 sequence: CASSFAGARYTEAFF. CDR3 nucleotide sequence: TGTGCCAGCAGTTTCGCCGGTGCGCGGTACACTGAAGCTTTCTTT.

V is TRBV29-1 and J is TRBJ2-1; possibly TRBD1 for D (6 bases). Germline V gene lookup returns CDR1 SQVTM and CDR2 ANQGSEA. Trimming cost V 4 bases and J 7 bases, with 11 bases left between them. The CDR3 has 12 residues. The DNA of the CDR3 is TGCAGCGTTGGGCAGGGGCGAAATGAGCAGTTCTTC. Its translation: CSVGQGRNEQFF.

The chain is built from TRBV4-2 and TRBJ2-7, with a tentative D call TRBD1 (5 bases). Trimming took 0 bases from V and 12 from J, leaving 12 bases between them. The germline V gene encodes CDR1 LGHNA and CDR2 YNFKEQ. The CDR3 consists of 12 residues. DNA for the CDR3: TGTGCCAGCAGCCAAGACTGGGGCCTTAGGTACTTC. Translated, it gives CASSQDWGLRYF.

This clone was observed a handful of times. The V gene is TRBV9, the J gene TRBJ1-6; 12 bases agree with TRBD1. Germline CDR1 reads SGDLS; CDR2 reads YYNGEE. V dropped 3 bases and J dropped 6; count of bases not matched to a gene: 4. CDR3 size: 16 residues. CDR3 loop: CASSGGDRGPNSPLHF. As DNA, the CDR3 is TGTGCCAGCAGCGGTGGGGACAGGGGGCCTAATTCACCCCTCCACTTT.

The chain's CDR3 is CASSIWTLSSGANVLTF. In DNA form, the CDR3 reads TGTGCCAGTAGTATTTGGACACTAAGCTCTGGGGCCAACGTCCTGACTTTC. The rearrangement links TRBV19 to TRBJ2-6; D possibly corresponds to TRBD1 (5 bases). From germline, CDR1 is LNHDA and CDR2 SQIVND (reference sequence). V gave up 3 bases and J gave up 0 bases, with 12 bases separating them. The CDR3 runs to 17 residues.

The chain couples TRBV10-3 to TRBJ1-2; D is perhaps TRBD1 (6 bases). From germline, CDR1 is ENHRY and CDR2 SYGVKD. The CDR3 extends over 13 amino acids. V lost 3 bases and J lost 6, with 11 bases in between. CDR3 in amino acids: CAISDRAGDGYTF. DNA for the CDR3: TGTGCCATCAGTGATCGTGCAGGGGATGGCTACACCTTC.

The J gene is TRBJ1-3, the V gene TRBV5-1; D remains ambiguous. CDR3 length: 16 amino acids. V gave up 3 bases and J gave up 0 bases, with 13 bases separating them. Germline V lookup: CDR1 SGHRS, CDR2 YFSETQ. CDR3 nucleotides: TGCGCCAGCAGCTCACAGACAATCAACTCTGGAAACACCATATATTTT. It encodes CASSSQTINSGNTIYF.

The chain recombines TRBV20-1 with TRBJ1-2, with TRBD1 matching over 7 bases. CDR3 length: 16 amino acids. V gave up 3 bases and J gave up 1 base; unmatched junction bases: 11. Germline V gene data show CDR1 as DFQATT and CDR2 as SNEGSKA (reference sequence). CDR3 sequence (DNA): TGCAGTGCTAGTCGGGTCGGGACAGATTATAACTATGGCTACACCTTC. Its protein product is CSASRVGTDYNYGYTF.

This clone was observed once. The gene calls are TRBV6-5 and TRBJ1-5, with D perhaps TRBD1 (5 bases). V lost 5 bases and J 5 bases, leaving 16 bases between the germline ends. The CDR3 runs 15 residues. The germline gives CDR1 MNHEY, CDR2 SVGAGI. Here the CDR3 DNA reads TGTGCCAGCAGTAGGGGTAAGGGGTGGGATCAGCCCCAGCATTTT. Translation: CASSRGKGWDQPQHF.

The V and J genes are TRBV24-1 and TRBJ1-5; no reliable D call. Germline V CDR1 and CDR2: KGHDR, SFDVKD. The CDR3 extends over 14 amino acids. Trimming removed 3 bases from V and 1 base from J, with 6 bases in between. Written as DNA, the CDR3 is TGTGCCACCAGTGATCCCCAGAGCAATCAGCCCCAGCATTTT. It yields the protein CATSDPQSNQPQHF.

J is TRBJ1-2 and V is TRBV6-5; 9 positions agree with TRBD1. CDR1 and CDR2 from the germline V gene are MNHEY and SVGAGI. The CDR3 sequence is 13 residues long. J lost 5 bases, V lost 8 bases, and 6 bases had no gene match. The DNA of the CDR3 is TGTGCCAGCCCCGGGACAGGGAATTATGGCTACACCTTC. Encoded protein: CASPGTGNYGYTF.

V and J are TRBV7-3 and TRBJ2-5; 8 nucleotides match TRBD1. Germline V CDR1 and CDR2: SGHTA, FQGTGA. The CDR3 spans 14 residues. After removal of 5 bases from V and 2 bases from J, the junction contained 4 bases not matched to a gene. The DNA of the CDR3 is TGTGCCAGCAGCCCGGACAGGGCGCAAGAGACCCAGTACTTC. Encoded protein: CASSPDRAQETQYF.

This sequence joins TRBV9 and TRBJ2-2; 11 nucleotides match TRBD2. CDR1 is SGDLS, CDR2 YYNGEE, per germline. The CDR3 has 17 amino acids. The trim removed 4 bases at V and 4 bases at J, leaving 9 bases unmatched. The CDR3 nucleotides are TGTGCCAGCAGCCCTCCGGGACTAGCGGAACTCACCGGGGAGCTGTTTTTT. As protein: CASSPPGLAELTGELFF.

V is TRBV4-2 and J is TRBJ2-7; TRBD1 is a possible D gene (5 bases). V gave up 4 bases and J gave up 3 bases, with 7 bases separating them. The CDR3 extends over 12 amino acids. Germline values: CDR1 LGHNA, CDR2 YNFKEQ. DNA for the CDR3: TGTGCCAGCAGCCTAGACAGCTACGAGCAGTACTTC. Translating it yields CASSLDSYEQYF.

The chain employs TRBV6-2 or TRBV6-3 and TRBJ2-7; no definite D call. The V gene lost 0 bases and the J gene lost 13 bases, with 16 bases spanning the gap. Per the germline V gene, CDR1 is MNHEY and CDR2 is SVGEGT. The CDR3 is 13 amino acids. CDR3 protein: CASSYSNRFRGYF. The CDR3 region has the DNA TGTGCCAGCAGTTACTCGAATCGTTTCCGCGGATACTTC.

The sample holds one count of this clone. The chain couples TRBV25-1 to TRBJ1-4, with D possibly matching TRBD1 (6 bases). Germline loops: CDR1 MGHDK, CDR2 SYGVNS. The CDR3 length is 15 residues. Deletions cut 4 bases from V and 8 bases from J, with 17 bases between. CDR3 nucleotides: TGTGCCAGCAGTGTTAACAGGGATTTGGGGGAAAAACTGTTTTTT. Translation: CASSVNRDLGEKLFF.

The CDR3 sequence: CASSAGQGALGAFF. The CDR3 coding sequence is TGTGCCAGCAGCGCGGGACAGGGGGCTTTAGGGGCTTTCTTT. This rearrangement joins TRBV5-6 to TRBJ1-1, with TRBD1 matching over 12 bases. The J segment lost 11 bases and the V segment lost 4 bases, leaving 9 bases of the junction unmatched. This CDR3 spans 14 amino acids. Germline values: CDR1 SGHDT, CDR2 YYEEEE.